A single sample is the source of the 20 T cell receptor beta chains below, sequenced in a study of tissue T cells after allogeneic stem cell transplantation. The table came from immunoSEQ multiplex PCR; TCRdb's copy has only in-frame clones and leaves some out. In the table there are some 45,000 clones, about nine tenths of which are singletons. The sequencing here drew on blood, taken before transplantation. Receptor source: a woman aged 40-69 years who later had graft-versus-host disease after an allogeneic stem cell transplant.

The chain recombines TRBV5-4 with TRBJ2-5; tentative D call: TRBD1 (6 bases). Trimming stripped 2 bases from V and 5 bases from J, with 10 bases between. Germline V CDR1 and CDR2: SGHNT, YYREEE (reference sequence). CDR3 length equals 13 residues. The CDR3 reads CASSLQGGETQYF. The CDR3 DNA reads TGTGCCAGCAGCTTACAGGGTGGGGAGACCCAGTACTTC.

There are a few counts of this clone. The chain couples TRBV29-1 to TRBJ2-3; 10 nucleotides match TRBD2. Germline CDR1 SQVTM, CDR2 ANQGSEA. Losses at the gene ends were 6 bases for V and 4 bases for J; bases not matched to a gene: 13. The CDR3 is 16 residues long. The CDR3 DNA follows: TGCAGCGTGTCAAGGACTAGCGGAGCCCCGGCAGATACGCAGTATTTT. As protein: CSVSRTSGAPADTQYF.

The CDR3 is CASRVQGSDYGYTF. For the CDR3, the DNA is TGTGCCAGCAGGGTTCAGGGGTCCGACTATGGCTACACCTTC. This chain links TRBV28 with TRBJ1-2; maybe TRBD1 (6 bases). The CDR3 runs 14 residues. The V end was cut by 6 bases, the J end by 3 bases, with 14 bases between. Germline CDR1 is MDHEN and CDR2 is SYDVKM.

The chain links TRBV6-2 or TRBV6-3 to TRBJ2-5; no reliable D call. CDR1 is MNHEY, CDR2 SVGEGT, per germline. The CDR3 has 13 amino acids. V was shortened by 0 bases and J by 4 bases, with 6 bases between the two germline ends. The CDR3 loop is CASSYSYGETQYF. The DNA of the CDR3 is TGTGCCAGCAGTTACTCCTACGGAGAGACCCAGTACTTC.

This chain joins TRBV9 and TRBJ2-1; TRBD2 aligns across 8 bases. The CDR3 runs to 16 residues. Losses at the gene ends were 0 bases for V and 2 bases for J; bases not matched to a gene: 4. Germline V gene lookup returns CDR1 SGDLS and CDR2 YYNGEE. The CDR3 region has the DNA TGTGCCAGCAGCGTAGAAGGGACTAGGACCTACAATGAGCAGTTCTTC. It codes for CASSVEGTRTYNEQFF.

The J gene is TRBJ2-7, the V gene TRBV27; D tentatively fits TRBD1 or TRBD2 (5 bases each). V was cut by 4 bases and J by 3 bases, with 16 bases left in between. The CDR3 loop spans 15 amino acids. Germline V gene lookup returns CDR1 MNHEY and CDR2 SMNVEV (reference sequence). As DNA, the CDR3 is TGTGCCAGCAGTTCCTGGCAGGCAGGGAGCTACGAGCAGTACTTC. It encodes CASSSWQAGSYEQYF.

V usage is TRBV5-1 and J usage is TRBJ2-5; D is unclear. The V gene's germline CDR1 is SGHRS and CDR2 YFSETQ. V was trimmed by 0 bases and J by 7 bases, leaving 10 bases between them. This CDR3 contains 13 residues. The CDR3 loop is CASSLGGFRTQYF. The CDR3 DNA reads TGCGCCAGCAGCTTGGGCGGATTCCGGACCCAGTACTTC.

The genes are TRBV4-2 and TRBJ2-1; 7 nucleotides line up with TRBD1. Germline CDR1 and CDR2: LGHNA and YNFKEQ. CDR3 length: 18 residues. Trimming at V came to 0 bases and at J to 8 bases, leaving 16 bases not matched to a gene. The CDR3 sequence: CASSQDPEGALIGHEQFF. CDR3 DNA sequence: TGTGCCAGCAGCCAAGATCCTGAGGGGGCCCTTATTGGTCATGAGCAGTTCTTC.

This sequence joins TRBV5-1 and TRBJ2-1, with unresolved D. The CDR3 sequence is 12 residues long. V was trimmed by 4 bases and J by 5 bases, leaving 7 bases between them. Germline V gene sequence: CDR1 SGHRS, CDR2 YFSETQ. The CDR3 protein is CASSPAHNEQFF. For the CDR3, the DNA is TGCGCCAGCAGCCCCGCCCACAATGAGCAGTTCTTC.

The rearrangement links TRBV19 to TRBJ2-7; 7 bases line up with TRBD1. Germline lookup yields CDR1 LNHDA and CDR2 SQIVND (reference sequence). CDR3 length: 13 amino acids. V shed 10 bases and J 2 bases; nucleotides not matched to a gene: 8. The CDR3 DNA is TGTGCCACCGCGGACAGGACAACCTACGAGCAGTACTTC. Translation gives CATADRTTYEQYF.

CDR3 sequence (DNA): TGCGCCAGCAGCCAACAAGGACAGTCATACAATGAGCAGTTCTTC. Its protein is CASSQQGQSYNEQFF. The V and J genes are TRBV4-3 and TRBJ2-1, with a tentative D call TRBD1 (6 bases). The CDR3 contains 15 residues. With 2 bases removed from V and 4 bases from J, the gap between germline ends came to 12 bases. The germline V gene has CDR1 LGHNA and CDR2 YSLEER.

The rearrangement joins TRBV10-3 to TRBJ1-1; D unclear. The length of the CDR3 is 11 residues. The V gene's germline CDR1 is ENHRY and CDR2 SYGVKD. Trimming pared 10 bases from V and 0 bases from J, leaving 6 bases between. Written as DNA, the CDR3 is TGTGCCACCCAAATGAACACTGAAGCTTTCTTT. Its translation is CATQMNTEAFF.

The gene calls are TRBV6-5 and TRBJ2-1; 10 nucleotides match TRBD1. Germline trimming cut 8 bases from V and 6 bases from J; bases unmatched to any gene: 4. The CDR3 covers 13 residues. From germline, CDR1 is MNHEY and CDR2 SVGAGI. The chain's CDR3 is CASRQGATNEQFF. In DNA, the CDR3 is TGTGCCAGCCGACAGGGGGCTACCAATGAGCAGTTCTTC.

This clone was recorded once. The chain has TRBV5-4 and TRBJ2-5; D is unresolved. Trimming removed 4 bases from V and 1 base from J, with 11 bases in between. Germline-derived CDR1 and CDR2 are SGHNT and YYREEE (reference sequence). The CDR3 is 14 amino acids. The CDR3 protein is CASSTWALQETQYF. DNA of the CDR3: TGTGCCAGCAGCACATGGGCCCTCCAAGAGACCCAGTACTTC.

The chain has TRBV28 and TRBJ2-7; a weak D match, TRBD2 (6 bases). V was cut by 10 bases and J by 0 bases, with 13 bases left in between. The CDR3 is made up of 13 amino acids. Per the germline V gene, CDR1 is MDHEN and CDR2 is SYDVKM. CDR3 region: CATGRTPSYEQYF. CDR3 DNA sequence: TGTGCCACAGGGAGGACACCCTCCTACGAGCAGTACTTC.

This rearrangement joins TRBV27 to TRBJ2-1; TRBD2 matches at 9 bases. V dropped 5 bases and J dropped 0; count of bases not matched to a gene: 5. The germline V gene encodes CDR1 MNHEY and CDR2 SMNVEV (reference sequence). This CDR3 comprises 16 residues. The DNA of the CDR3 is TGTGCCAGCAGTATCTTTAGCGGGAGCTCCTACAATGAGCAGTTCTTC. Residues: CASSIFSGSSYNEQFF.

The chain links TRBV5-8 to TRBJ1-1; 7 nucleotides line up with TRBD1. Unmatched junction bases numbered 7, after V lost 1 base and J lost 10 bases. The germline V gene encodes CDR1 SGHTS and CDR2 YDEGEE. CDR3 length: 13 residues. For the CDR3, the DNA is TGTGCCAGCAGCTTGAATATCAGGGGGGGAGCTTTCTTT. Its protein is CASSLNIRGGAFF.

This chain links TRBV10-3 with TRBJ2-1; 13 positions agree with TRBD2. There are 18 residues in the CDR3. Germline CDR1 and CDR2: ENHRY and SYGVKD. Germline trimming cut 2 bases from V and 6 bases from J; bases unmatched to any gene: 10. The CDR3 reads CAISETSGRAPGGNEQFF. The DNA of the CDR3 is TGTGCCATCAGTGAGACTAGCGGGAGGGCCCCTGGGGGCAATGAGCAGTTCTTC.

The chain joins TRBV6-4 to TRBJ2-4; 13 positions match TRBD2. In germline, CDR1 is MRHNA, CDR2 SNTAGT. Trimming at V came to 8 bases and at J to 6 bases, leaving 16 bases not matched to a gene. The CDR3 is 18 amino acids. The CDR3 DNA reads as TGTGCCAGCCCAGGCGTCCGACTAGCGGGAGGTCGGGGAAACATTCAGTACTTC. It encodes CASPGVRLAGGRGNIQYF.

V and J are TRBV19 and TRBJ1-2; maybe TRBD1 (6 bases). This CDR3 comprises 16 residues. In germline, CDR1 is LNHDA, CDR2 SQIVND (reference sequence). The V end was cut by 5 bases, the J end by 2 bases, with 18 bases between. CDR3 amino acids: CASSPSRAGENYGYTF. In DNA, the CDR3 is TGTGCCAGTAGTCCCTCCCGGGCAGGGGAGAACTATGGCTACACCTTC.